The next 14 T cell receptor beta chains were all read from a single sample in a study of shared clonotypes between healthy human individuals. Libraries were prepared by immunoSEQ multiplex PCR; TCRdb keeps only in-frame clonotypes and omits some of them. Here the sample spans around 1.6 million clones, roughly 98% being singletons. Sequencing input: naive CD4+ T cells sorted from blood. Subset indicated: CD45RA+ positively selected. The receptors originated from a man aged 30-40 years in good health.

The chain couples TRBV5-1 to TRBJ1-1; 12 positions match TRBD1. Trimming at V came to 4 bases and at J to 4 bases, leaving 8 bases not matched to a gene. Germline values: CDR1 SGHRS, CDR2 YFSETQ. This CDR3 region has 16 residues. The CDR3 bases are TGCGCCAGCAGCGCAGGGACAGGGGGCTTCGGCACTGAAGCTTTCTTT. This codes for CASSAGTGGFGTEAFF.

The CDR3 loop reads CASSLGHVNTGELFF. As DNA, the CDR3 is TGCGCCAGCAGCTTGGGGCACGTGAACACCGGGGAGCTGTTTTTT. The V gene is TRBV5-1, the J gene TRBJ2-2; D is unclear. In germline, CDR1 is SGHRS, CDR2 YFSETQ. The CDR3 covers 15 residues. V lost 0 bases, J lost 1 base, and 7 bases lay in between. The whole variable domain, remainder taken from reference TRBV5-1 and TRBJ2-2, is KAGVTQTPRYLIKTRGQQVTLSCSPISGHRSVSWYQQTPGQGLQFLFEYFSETQRNKGNFPGRFSGRQFSNSRSEMNVSTLELGDSALYLCASSLGHVNTGELFFGEGSRLTVL.

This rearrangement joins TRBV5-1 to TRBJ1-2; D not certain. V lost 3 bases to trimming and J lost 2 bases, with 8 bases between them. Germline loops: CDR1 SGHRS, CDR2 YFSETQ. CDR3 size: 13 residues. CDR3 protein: CASSSGGNYGYTF. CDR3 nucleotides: TGCGCCAGCAGCTCTGGAGGGAACTATGGCTACACCTTC.

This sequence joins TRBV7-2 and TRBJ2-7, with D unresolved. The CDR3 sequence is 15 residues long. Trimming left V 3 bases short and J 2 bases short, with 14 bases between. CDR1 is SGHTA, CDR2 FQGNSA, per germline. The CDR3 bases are TGTGCCAGCAGCTTGAGTACAGTCAACGCCTACGAGCAGTACTTC. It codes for CASSLSTVNAYEQYF.

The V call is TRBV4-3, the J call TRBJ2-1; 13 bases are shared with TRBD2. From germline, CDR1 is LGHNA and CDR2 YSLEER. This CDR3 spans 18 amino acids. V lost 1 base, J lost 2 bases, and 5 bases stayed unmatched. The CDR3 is CASSQALAGGPPYNEQFF. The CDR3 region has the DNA TGCGCCAGCAGCCAAGCACTAGCGGGAGGGCCCCCCTACAATGAGCAGTTCTTC.

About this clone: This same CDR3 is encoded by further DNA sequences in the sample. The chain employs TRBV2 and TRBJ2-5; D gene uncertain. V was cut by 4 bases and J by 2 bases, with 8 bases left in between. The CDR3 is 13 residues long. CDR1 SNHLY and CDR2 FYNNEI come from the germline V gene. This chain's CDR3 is CASSGGSQETQYF. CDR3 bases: TGTGCCAGCAGTGGTGGTAGTCAAGAGACCCAGTACTTC.

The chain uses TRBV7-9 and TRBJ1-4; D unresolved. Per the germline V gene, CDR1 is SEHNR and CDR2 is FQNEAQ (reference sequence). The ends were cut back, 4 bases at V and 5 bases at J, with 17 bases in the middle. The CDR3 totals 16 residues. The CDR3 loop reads CASSSTSPGLNEKLFF. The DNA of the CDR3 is TGTGCCAGCAGCTCCACTAGCCCAGGTCTAAATGAAAAACTGTTTTTT.

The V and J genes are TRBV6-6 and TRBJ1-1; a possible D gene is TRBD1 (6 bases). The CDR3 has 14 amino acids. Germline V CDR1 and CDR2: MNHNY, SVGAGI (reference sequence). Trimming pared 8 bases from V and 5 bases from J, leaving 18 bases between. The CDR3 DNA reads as TGTGCCAGCGCCGACAGGAGGCGGGGGACTGAAGCTTTCTTT. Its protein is CASADRRRGTEAFF.

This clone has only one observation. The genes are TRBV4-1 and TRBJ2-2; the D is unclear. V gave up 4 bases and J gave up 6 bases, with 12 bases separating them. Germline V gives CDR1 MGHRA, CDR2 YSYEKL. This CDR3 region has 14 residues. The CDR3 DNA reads TGCGCCAGCAGCCCCACCCATCAGGCCGGGGAGCTGTTTTTT. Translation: CASSPTHQAGELFF.

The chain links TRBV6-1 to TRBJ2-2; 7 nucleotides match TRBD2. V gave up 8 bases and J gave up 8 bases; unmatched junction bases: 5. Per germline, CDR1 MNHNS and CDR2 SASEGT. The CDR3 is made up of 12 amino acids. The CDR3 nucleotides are TGTGCCAGCGGGGGGAGGGCAGGGGAGCTGTTTTTT. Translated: CASGGRAGELFF.

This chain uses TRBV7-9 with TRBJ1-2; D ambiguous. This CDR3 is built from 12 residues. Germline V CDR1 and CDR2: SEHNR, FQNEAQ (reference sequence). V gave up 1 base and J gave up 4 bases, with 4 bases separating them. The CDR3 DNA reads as TGTGCCAGCAGCTTAGGGATCTATGGCTACACCTTC. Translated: CASSLGIYGYTF.

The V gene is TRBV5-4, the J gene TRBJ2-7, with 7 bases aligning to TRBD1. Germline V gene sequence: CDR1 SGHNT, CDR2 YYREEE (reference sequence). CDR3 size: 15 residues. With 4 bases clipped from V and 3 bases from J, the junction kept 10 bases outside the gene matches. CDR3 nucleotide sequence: TGTGCCAGCAGCGCCCCGGGACAGAAAAACTACGAGCAGTACTTC. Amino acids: CASSAPGQKNYEQYF. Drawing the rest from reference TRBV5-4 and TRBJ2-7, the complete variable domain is ETGVTQSPTHLIKTRGQQVTLRCSSQSGHNTVSWYQQALGQGPQFIFQYYREEENGRGNFPPRFSGLQFPNYSSELNVNALELDDSALYLCASSAPGQKNYEQYFGPGTRLTVT.

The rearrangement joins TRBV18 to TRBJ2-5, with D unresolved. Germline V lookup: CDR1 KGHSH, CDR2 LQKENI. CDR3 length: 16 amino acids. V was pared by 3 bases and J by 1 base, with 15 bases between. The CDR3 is CASSPRIKSSQETQYF. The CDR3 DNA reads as TGTGCCAGCTCACCTAGGATAAAATCCTCCCAAGAGACCCAGTACTTC.

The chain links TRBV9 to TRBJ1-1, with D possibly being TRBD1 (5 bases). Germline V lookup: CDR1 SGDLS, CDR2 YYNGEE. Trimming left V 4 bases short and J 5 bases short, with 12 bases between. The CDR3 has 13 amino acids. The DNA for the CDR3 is TGTGCCAGCAGCCCCCAGGGATGGACTGAAGCTTTCTTT. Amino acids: CASSPQGWTEAFF.